The sequence of this T cell receptor (beta chain) was determined in a study of OX40 agonist ivuxolimab in advanced cancers. Trimming took off 0 bases at V and 10 bases at J, with 8 bases between the two ends. This CDR3 contains 12 residues. Germline V CDR1 and CDR2: SGHKS, YYEKEE (reference sequence). Produced via immunoSEQ multiplex PCR; TCRdb's table is partial and in-frame only. Here the sample spans more than 65,000 clones, 85% being singletons. The receptor's source is an adult with an advanced solid tumor such as melanoma, head and neck, liver or kidney cancer. The material sequenced was CD4+ or CD8+ T cells sorted from blood, taken in a trial of the OX40 agonist ivuxolimab. The V and J genes are TRBV5-5 and TRBJ2-1, with unresolved D. The CDR3 nucleotides read TGTGCCAGCAGCTTGGTCGGCAGCGAGCAGTTCTTC. This codes for CASSLVGSEQFF.